The 16 T cell receptor beta chains below come from one sample, sequenced in a study of blood T cell repertoires in COVID-19. Sequencing used immunoSEQ multiplex PCR; TCRdb keeps in-frame clones, though not all of them. This table holds some 120,000 clones, approximately 88% found once. The sequencing input was peripheral blood. The receptors originated from a man in his fifties with acute or convalescent COVID-19.

The chain is built from TRBV7-2 and TRBJ2-2; a possible D gene is TRBD1 (6 bases). V lost 0 bases, J lost 6 bases, and 11 bases lay in between. Germline values: CDR1 SGHTA, CDR2 FQGNSA. There are 15 residues in the CDR3. The CDR3 sequence: CASSLATGSAGELFF. CDR3 nucleotides: TGTGCCAGCAGCTTAGCCACAGGGAGCGCCGGGGAGCTGTTTTTT.

V gene TRBV7-2 combines with J gene TRBJ2-3; D uncertain. This CDR3 is 14 amino acids long. The germline gives CDR1 SGHTA, CDR2 FQGNSA. V shed 1 base and J shed 2 bases, with 7 bases lying between them. This CDR3 is CASSLGPFTDTQYF. For the CDR3, the DNA is TGTGCCAGCAGCTTAGGGCCCTTCACAGATACGCAGTATTTT.

The rearrangement links TRBV4-3 to TRBJ1-6, with TRBD1 matching over 7 bases. Germline V gene lookup returns CDR1 LGHNA and CDR2 YSLEER. The CDR3 runs 16 residues. Trimming removed 3 bases from V and 5 bases from J; junction bases left unmatched: 7. The CDR3 sequence is CASSQMTGSHNSPLHF. CDR3 nucleotides: TGCGCCAGCAGCCAGATGACAGGGAGCCATAATTCACCCCTCCACTTT.

The gene calls are TRBV30 and TRBJ1-3; 8 nucleotides align to TRBD1. The CDR3 covers 16 residues. J gave up 6 bases and V 3 bases, and 13 bases lay outside the gene matches. Germline loops: CDR1 GTSNPN, CDR2 SVGIG (reference sequence). CDR3 region: CAWSLMDRVIPNTIYF. In nucleotides, the CDR3 is TGTGCCTGGAGCCTTATGGACAGGGTCATCCCAAACACCATATATTTT. Looking up the rest from reference TRBV30 and TRBJ1-3 gives the full variable domain: SQTIHQWPATLVQPVGSPLSLECTVEGTSNPNLYWYRQAAGRGLQLLFYSVGIGQISSEVPQNLSASRPQDRQFILSSKKLLLSDSGFYLCAWSLMDRVIPNTIYFGEGSWLTVV.

The chain carries TRBV5-4 and TRBJ2-3; 12 bases align to TRBD2. Germline V gives CDR1 SGHNT, CDR2 YYREEE (reference sequence). The CDR3 runs to 14 residues. V lost 3 bases to trimming and J lost 5 bases; unmatched junction nucleotides: 1. The CDR3 DNA reads TGTGCCAGCAGCTCTAGCGGGGGGGTAGATACGCAGTATTTT. Protein product: CASSSSGGVDTQYF.

CDR3 sequence: CASSMDGGLNTEAFF. The CDR3 nucleotides read TGTGCCAGTAGTATGGATGGGGGCTTGAACACTGAAGCTTTCTTT. V gene TRBV19 combines with J gene TRBJ1-1; possibly TRBD1 for D (6 bases). Germline CDR1 reads LNHDA; CDR2 reads SQIVND (reference sequence). V shed 3 bases and J shed 0 bases, with 11 bases lying between them. CDR3 size: 15 residues.

J is TRBJ1-1 and V is TRBV20-1; D gene ambiguous. In germline, CDR1 is DFQATT, CDR2 SNEGSKA (reference sequence). This CDR3 is 12 amino acids long. Trimming pared 3 bases from V and 1 base from J, leaving 6 bases between. For the CDR3, the DNA is TGCAGTGCTAGTTGGCAGAACACTGAAGCTTTCTTT. Protein sequence: CSASWQNTEAFF.

J is TRBJ1-5 and V is TRBV30; TRBD1 aligns across 9 bases. Germline values: CDR1 GTSNPN, CDR2 SVGIG (reference sequence). The CDR3 runs 15 residues. Germline trimming cut 2 bases from V and 4 bases from J; bases unmatched to any gene: 6. Here the CDR3 DNA reads TGTGCCTGGAGTTCTTCGGGGACAGGGAATCAGCCCCAGCATTTT. Its protein product is CAWSSSGTGNQPQHF.

The chain is built from TRBV15 and TRBJ1-1; a possible D gene is TRBD1 (5 bases). V shed 3 bases and J shed 6 bases, with 14 bases lying between them. Germline V gene sequence: CDR1 LNHNV, CDR2 YYDKDF (reference sequence). The CDR3 consists of 14 residues. The CDR3 DNA is TGTGCCACCAGCAGCCCCGGGCTAGGGGCTGAAGCTTTCTTT. Its translation is CATSSPGLGAEAFF. Full variable domain (rest looked up from reference TRBV15 and TRBJ1-1): DAMVIQNPRYQVTQFGKPVTLSCSQTLNHNVMYWYQQKSSQAPKLLFHYYDKDFNNEADTPDNFQSRRPNTSFCFLDIRSPGLGDTAMYLCATSSPGLGAEAFFGQGTRLTVV.

Concerning this clone: The junction differs from germline at one of its ends, possibly a read error. V is TRBV4-2 and J is TRBJ2-1; no definite D call. The length of the CDR3 is 16 residues. Germline lookup yields CDR1 LGHNA and CDR2 YNFKEQ. The CDR3 DNA reads TGTGCCAGCAGCCTCAACCCCCCAAGCTCCTACAGTGAGCAGTTCTTC. Encoded protein: CASSLNPPSSYSEQFF.

The chain is built from TRBV27 and TRBJ2-7; the match to TRBD1 covers 9 bases. In germline, CDR1 is MNHEY, CDR2 SMNVEV (reference sequence). V was pared by 8 bases and J by 3 bases, with 2 bases of the junction left unmatched. This CDR3 comprises 12 residues. CDR3 residues: CASWDRDYEQYF. DNA of the CDR3: TGTGCCAGCTGGGACAGGGACTACGAGCAGTACTTC.

This clone was observed once. The chain couples TRBV11-3 to TRBJ2-7; 7 nucleotides agree with TRBD1. CDR3 length: 15 amino acids. J was trimmed by 3 bases and V by 3 bases; bases with no gene match: 8. The germline gives CDR1 SGHNT, CDR2 YENEEA. CDR3 residues: CASSFPETGSYEQYF. In DNA form, the CDR3 reads TGTGCCAGCAGCTTTCCAGAGACAGGGAGCTACGAGCAGTACTTC.

The chain combines TRBV5-1 with TRBJ2-1; TRBD2 matches 12 bases. V gave up 4 bases and J gave up 5 bases; unmatched junction bases: 4. The CDR3 consists of 15 residues. The germline CDR1 and CDR2 sequences are SGHRS and YFSETQ. The chain's CDR3 is CASSTRLAGDNEQFF. The CDR3 DNA follows: TGCGCCAGCAGCACACGACTAGCGGGAGACAATGAGCAGTTCTTC.

The rearrangement links TRBV6-5 to TRBJ1-2; no firm D call. The CDR3 covers 13 residues. The V gene lost 6 bases and the J gene lost 2 bases, with 10 bases spanning the gap. Germline-derived CDR1 and CDR2 are MNHEY and SVGAGI. The CDR3 nucleotides are TGTGCCAGCAGCCGACCGGGGAACTATGGCTACACCTTC. Its translation: CASSRPGNYGYTF.

The chain is built from TRBV24-1 and TRBJ2-2; tentatively, D is TRBD1 (6 bases). Trimming shortened V by 5 bases and J by 4 bases, and 7 bases separated the two germline ends. The CDR3 has 13 residues. Per the germline V gene, CDR1 is KGHDR and CDR2 is SFDVKD. The CDR3 DNA follows: TGTGCCACCAGTGTAGGGGGCACCGGGGAGCTGTTTTTT. It codes for CATSVGGTGELFF.

The chain links TRBV24-1 to TRBJ1-2, with TRBD1 matching over 7 bases. Germline trimming cut 3 bases from V and 4 bases from J; bases unmatched to any gene: 7. Germline-derived CDR1 and CDR2 are KGHDR and SFDVKD. The CDR3 runs 15 residues. This CDR3 is CATSDPLGGSYGYTF. DNA of the CDR3: TGTGCCACCAGTGATCCCCTAGGGGGCTCCTATGGCTACACCTTC.